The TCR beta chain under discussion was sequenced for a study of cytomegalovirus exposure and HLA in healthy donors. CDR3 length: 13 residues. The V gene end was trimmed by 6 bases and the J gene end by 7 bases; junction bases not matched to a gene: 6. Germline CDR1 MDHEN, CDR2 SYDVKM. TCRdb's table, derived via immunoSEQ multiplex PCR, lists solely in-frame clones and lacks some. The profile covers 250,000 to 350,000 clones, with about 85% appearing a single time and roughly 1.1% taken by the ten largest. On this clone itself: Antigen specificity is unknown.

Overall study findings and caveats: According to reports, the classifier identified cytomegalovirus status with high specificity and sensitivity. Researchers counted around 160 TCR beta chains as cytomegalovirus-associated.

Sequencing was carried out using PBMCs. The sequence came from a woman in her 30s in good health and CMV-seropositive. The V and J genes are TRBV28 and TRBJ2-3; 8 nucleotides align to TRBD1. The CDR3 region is CASSPTGGNTQYF. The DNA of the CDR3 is TGTGCCAGCAGCCCAACAGGGGGAAATACGCAGTATTTT. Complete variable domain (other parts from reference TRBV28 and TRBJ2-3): DVKVTQSSRYLVKRTGEKVFLECVQDMDHENMFWYRQDPGLGLRLIYFSYDVKMKEKGDIPEGYSVSREKKERFSLILESASTNQTSMYLCASSPTGGNTQYFGPGTRLTVL.